The TCR beta chain described here comes from a study of blood T cell repertoires in COVID-19. The overall study: The analysed material was cDNA or gDNA that came from T cells, B-cell-depleted T cells, or PBMCs.

The germline CDR1 and CDR2 sequences are SGHRS and YFSETQ. J was trimmed by 1 base and V by 5 bases; bases with no gene match: 7. The length of the CDR3 is 15 residues. Original methodology: Cell counts per sample came from amplifying reference gene primers. Sequencing was performed with immunoSEQ multiplex PCR; in TCRdb, only in-frame clones are kept and a portion is missing. The V and J calls and clone size come from that table; D and trimming were worked out from the DNA. The sample yields about 210,000 clones, 75% to 90% seen once. Assignments of participants to cohorts depended upon their own reported clinical history.

V and J are TRBV5-1 and TRBJ1-2; 8 nucleotides agree with TRBD1. Sequencing was done on a sample of PBMCs or T cells enriched from blood (not recorded which). This sequence originates from a woman under 40 who had been exposed to COVID-19. CDR3 coding DNA: TGCGCCAGCAGAACCGGGACAGGAATTAACTATGGCTACACCTTC. Encoded protein: CASRTGTGINYGYTF.